Ten or more counts support the clone carrying this T cell receptor (beta chain). Its antigen is unknown. This entry comes from a study of T cells in Graves' hyperthyroidism and ophthalmopathy. Points from the study as a whole: Before onset, by a median of approximately 5.9 months, the model predicted ophthalmopathy.

Researchers took RNA transcripts and amplified the TCR beta CDR3 regions from them. With the HTBI primer set, the TCR CDR3 went through a first round of RT-PCR. TCRdb fed the multiplex PCR reads into MiXCR, producing one record per CDR3 protein. Among roughly 500,000 distinct CDR3 sequences, approximately 15% were seen once, and the ten largest hold under 7%. CDR3 length: 13 amino acids. CDR1 and CDR2 (germline): LNHDA, SQIVND (reference sequence). Deletions cut 5 bases from V and 2 bases from J, with 9 bases between. This blood was taken when hyperthyroidism was first diagnosed, before any ophthalmopathy symptoms existed. Source material for PBMCs was 9 to 10 ml fresh peripheral blood.

V gene TRBV19 combines with J gene TRBJ1-1; D not resolved. This clonotype was obtained from a woman aged 30 to 39 with Graves' hyperthyroidism that later progressed to Graves' ophthalmopathy. What was sequenced was blood. CDR3 loop: CASSVSGNTEAFF. CDR3 coding DNA: TGTGCCAGTAGTGTGTCCGGAAACACTGAAGCTTTCTTT.